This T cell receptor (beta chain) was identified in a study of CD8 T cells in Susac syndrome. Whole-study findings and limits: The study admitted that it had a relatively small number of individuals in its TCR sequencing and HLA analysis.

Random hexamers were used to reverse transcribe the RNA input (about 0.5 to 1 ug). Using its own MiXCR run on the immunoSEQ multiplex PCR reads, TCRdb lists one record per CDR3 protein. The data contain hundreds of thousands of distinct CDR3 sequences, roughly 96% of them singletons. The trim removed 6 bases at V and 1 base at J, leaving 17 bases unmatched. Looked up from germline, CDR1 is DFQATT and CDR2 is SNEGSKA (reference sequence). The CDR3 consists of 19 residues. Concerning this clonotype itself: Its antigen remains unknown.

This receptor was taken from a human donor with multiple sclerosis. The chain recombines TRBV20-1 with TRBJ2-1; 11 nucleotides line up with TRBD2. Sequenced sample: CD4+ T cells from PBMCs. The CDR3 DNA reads TGCAGTGCCCACTTCGCCGGGACTAGCGGCATAACTTCCTACAATGAGCAGTTCTTC. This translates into CSAHFAGTSGITSYNEQFF.